The clone carrying this TCR beta chain was recorded once. The data derive from a study of blood T cell repertoires in COVID-19. In the study's own analysis: Amplification of reference gene primers provided the estimated nucleated cell counts. The protocol was immunoSEQ multiplex PCR, while the TCRdb copy is restricted to in-frame clones and leaves out a portion. Clone size and V and J calls were adopted from that table, with D and trimming inferred from the DNA. The table records about 160,000 clones, roughly 83% of them present only once. CDR1 and CDR2 (germline): SGHAT, FQNNGV. This CDR3 has 15 residues. With 1 base clipped from V and 6 bases from J, the junction kept 5 bases outside the gene matches.

The TCR originated in a woman between 50 and 59 years old who had recovered from COVID-19. J is TRBJ1-5 and V is TRBV11-2; 8 bases line up with TRBD1. Sequenced: PBMCs or T cells enriched from blood (not recorded which). CDR3 loop: CASSLGGRGLQPQHF. The CDR3 nucleotides are TGTGCCAGCAGCTTAGGGGGCAGGGGGCTTCAGCCCCAGCATTTT.